This TCR delta chain was captured by sequencing in a study of gamma-delta T cells after stem cell transplantation. Germline V gene data show CDR1 as GEAIGNYY and CDR2 as EKD. The CDR3 contains 16 residues. The ends lost 4 bases at V and 0 bases at J; junction bases unmatched: 9. This clone was picked up a small number of times. TCRdb reanalysed the RT-PCR reads via CATT. The sample lists a few thousand delta-chain clones; roughly 2% were seen once. The chain is built from TRDV2 and TRDJ1; TRDD3 matches 8 bases. Material: gamma-delta T cells. This TCR derives from a human donor. It is not recorded whose cells these are; they may come from a transplant donor. CDR3 bases: TGTGCCTGTGATCTACTGGGGGGCCTACACACCGATAAACTCATCTTT. Its translation: CACDLLGGLHTDKLIF.